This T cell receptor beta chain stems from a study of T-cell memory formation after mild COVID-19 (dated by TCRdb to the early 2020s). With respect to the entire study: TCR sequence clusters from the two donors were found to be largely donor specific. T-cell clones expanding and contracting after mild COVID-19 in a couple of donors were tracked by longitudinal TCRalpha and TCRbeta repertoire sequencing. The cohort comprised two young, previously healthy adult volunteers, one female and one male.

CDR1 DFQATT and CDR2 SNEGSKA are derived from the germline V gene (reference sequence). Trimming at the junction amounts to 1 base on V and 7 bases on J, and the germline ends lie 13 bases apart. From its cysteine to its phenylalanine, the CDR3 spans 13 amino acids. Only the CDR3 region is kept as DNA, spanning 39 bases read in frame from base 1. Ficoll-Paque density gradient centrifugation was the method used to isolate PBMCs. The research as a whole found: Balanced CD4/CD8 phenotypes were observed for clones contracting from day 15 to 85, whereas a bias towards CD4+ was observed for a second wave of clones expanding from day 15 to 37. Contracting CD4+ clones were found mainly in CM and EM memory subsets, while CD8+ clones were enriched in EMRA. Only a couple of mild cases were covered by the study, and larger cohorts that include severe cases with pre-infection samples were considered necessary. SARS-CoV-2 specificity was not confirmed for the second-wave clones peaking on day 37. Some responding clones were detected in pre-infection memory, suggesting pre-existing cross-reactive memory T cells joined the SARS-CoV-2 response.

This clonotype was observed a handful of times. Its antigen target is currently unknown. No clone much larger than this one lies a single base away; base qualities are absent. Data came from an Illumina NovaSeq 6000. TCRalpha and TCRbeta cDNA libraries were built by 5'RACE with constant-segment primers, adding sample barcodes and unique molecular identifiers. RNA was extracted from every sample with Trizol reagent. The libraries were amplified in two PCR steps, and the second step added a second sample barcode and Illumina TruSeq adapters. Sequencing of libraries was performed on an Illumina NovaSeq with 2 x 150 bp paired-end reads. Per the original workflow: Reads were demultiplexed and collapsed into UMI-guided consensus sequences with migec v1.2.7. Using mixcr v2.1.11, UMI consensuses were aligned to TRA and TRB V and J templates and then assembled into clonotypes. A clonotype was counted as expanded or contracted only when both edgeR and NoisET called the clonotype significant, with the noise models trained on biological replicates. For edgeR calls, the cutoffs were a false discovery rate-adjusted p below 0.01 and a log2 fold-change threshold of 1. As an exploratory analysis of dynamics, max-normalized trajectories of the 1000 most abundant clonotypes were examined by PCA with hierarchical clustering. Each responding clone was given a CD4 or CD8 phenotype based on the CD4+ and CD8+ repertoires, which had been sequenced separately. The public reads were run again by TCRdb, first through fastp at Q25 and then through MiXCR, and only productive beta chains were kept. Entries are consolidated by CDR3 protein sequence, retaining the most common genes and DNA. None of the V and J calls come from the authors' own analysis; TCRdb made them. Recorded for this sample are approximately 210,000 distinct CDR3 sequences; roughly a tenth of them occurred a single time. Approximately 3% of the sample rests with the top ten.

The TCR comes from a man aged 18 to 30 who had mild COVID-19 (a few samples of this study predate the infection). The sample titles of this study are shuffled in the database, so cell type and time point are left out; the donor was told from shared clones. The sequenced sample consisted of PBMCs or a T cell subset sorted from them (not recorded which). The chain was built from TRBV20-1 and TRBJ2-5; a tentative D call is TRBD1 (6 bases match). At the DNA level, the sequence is TGCAGTGCTAGAGTCGGGGTCAGGGGGACCCAGTACTTC. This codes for CSARVGVRGTQYF.